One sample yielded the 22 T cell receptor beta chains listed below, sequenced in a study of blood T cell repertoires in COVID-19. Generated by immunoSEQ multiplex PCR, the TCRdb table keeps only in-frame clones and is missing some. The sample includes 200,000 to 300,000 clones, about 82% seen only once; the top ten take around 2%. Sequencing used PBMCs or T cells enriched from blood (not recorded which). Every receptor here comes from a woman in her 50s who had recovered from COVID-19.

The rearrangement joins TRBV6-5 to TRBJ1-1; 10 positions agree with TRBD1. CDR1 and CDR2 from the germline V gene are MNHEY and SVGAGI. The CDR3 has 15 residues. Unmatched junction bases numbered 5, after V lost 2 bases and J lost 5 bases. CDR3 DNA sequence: TGTGCCAGCAGTTACCGACAGGGGGCCTTAACTGAAGCTTTCTTT. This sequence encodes CASSYRQGALTEAFF.

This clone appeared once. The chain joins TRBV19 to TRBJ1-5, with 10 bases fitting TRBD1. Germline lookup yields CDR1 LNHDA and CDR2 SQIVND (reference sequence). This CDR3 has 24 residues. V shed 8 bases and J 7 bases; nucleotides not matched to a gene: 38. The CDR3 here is CASSMQLWGTMGGTGAGRGQPQHF. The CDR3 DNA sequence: TGTGCCAGTTCCATGCAACTATGGGGCACAATGGGGGGGACAGGGGCAGGCCGGGGACAGCCCCAGCATTTT.

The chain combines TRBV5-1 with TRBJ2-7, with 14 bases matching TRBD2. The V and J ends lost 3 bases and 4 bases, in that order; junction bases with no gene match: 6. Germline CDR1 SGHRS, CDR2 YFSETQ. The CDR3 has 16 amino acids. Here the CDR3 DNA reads TGCGCCAGCAGCTCTGGGACTAGCGGGAGCCCGTACGAGCAGTACTTC. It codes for CASSSGTSGSPYEQYF.

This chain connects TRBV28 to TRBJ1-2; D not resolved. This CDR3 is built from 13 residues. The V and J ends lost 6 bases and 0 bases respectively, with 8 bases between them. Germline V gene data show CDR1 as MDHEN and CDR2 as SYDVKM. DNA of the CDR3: TGTGCCAGCAGCACCCAGGCTAACTATGGCTACACCTTC. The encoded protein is CASSTQANYGYTF.

The CDR3 coding sequence is TGTGCCAGCAGCCAGGGGACTAGCGGGAGGACCGGGGAGCTGTTTTTT. Translated, it gives CASSQGTSGRTGELFF. The gene calls are TRBV11-2 and TRBJ2-2; 15 bases map to TRBD2. The CDR3 is made up of 16 amino acids. V dropped 5 bases and J dropped 5; count of bases not matched to a gene: 3. Germline values: CDR1 SGHAT, CDR2 FQNNGV.

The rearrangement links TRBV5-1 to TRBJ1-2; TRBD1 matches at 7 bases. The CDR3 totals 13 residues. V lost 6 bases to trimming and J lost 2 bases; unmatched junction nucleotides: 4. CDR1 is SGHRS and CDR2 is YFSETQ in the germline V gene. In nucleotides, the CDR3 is TGCGCCAGCAAACCGACAGGGAACTATGGCTACACCTTC. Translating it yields CASKPTGNYGYTF.

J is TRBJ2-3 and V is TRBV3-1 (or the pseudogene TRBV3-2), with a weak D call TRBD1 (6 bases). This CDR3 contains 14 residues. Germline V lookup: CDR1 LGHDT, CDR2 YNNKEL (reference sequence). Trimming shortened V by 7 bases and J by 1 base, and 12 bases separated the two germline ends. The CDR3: CASTKAGGTDTQYF. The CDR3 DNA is TGTGCCAGCACCAAAGCAGGGGGCACAGATACGCAGTATTTT.

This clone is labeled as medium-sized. CDR3 in amino acids: CASSNSGGQYF. The CDR3, as DNA: TGTGCCAGCAGTAACTCCGGGGGGCAGTACTTC. The genes are TRBV25-1 and TRBJ2-7; possible D gene TRBD2, 6 bases. Per the germline V gene, CDR1 is MGHDK and CDR2 is SYGVNS. V was shortened by 5 bases and J by 9 bases, with 11 bases between the two germline ends. This CDR3 has 11 residues.

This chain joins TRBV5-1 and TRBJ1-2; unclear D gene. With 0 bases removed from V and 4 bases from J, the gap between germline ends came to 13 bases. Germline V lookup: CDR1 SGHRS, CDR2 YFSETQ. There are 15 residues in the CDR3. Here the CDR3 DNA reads TGCGCCAGCAGCTTGGTCACCGCAGGTGGCTATGGCTACACCTTC. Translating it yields CASSLVTAGGYGYTF.

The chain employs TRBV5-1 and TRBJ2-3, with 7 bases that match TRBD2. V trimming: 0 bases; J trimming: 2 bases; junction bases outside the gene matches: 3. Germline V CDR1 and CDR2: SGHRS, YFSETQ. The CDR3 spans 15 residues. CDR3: CASSLDGRPTDTQYF. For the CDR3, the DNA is TGCGCCAGCAGCTTGGACGGGAGGCCCACAGATACGCAGTATTTT.

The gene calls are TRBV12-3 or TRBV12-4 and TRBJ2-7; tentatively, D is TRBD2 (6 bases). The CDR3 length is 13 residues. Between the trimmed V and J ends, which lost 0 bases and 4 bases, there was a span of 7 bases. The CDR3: CASSLAEGYEQYF. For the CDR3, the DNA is TGTGCCAGCAGTTTAGCGGAGGGGTACGAGCAGTACTTC.

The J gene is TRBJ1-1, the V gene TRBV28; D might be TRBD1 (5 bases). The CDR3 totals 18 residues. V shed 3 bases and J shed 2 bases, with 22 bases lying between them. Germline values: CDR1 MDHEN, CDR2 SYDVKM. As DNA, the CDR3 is TGTGCCAGCAGTTTGGCTAAGTACTTTGAAAGGGGTAACACTGAAGCTTTCTTT. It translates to CASSLAKYFERGNTEAFF.

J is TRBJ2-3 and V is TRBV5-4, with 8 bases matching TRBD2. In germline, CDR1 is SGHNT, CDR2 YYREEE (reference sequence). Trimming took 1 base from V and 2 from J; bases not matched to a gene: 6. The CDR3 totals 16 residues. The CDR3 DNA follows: TGTGCCAGCAGCTTGTCGGGTAGCGGGGCCACAGATACGCAGTATTTT. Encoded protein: CASSLSGSGATDTQYF.

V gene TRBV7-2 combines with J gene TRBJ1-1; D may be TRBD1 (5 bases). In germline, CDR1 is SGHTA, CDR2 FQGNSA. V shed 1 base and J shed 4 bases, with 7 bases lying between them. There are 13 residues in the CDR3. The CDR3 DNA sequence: TGTGCCAGCAGCTTAGAGGGGTTCACTGAAGCTTTCTTT. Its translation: CASSLEGFTEAFF.

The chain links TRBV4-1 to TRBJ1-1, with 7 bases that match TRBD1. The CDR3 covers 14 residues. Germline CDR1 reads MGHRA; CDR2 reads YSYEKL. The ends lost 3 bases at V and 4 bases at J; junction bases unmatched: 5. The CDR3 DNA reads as TGCGCCAGCAGCCAGCAGGGGGACGGCACTGAAGCTTTCTTT. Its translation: CASSQQGDGTEAFF.

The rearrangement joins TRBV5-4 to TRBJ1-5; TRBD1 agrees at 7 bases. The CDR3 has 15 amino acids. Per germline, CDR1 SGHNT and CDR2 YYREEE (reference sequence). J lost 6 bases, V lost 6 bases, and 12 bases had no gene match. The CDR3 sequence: CASKGEQGFFQPQHF. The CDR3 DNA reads TGTGCCAGCAAAGGGGAACAGGGGTTCTTTCAGCCCCAGCATTTT.

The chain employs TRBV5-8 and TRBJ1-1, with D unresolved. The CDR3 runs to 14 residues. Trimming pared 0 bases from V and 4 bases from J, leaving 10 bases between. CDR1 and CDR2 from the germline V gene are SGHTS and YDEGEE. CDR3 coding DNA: TGTGCCAGCAGCTTGGGGCAGGCGTTCACTGAAGCTTTCTTT. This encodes CASSLGQAFTEAFF.

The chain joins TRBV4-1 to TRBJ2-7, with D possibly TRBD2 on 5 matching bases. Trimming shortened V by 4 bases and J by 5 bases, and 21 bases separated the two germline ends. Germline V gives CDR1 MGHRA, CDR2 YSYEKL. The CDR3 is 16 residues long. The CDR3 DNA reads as TGCGCCAGCAGCCTCAGACTAACCCTTTCCTTTGACGAGCAGTACTTC. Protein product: CASSLRLTLSFDEQYF.

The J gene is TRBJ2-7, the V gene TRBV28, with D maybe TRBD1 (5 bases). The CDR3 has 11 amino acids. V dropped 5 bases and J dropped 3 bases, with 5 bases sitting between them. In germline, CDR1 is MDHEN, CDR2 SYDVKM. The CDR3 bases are TGTGCCAGCAGTGACAGCTACGAGCAGTACTTC. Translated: CASSDSYEQYF.

CDR3 loop: CASSQREDWDYTF. The CDR3 DNA is TGTGCCAGCAGCCAAAGGGAGGACTGGGACTACACCTTC. The rearrangement joins TRBV3-1 (or the pseudogene TRBV3-2) to TRBJ1-2; D call uncertain. Looked up from germline, CDR1 is LGHDT and CDR2 is YNNKEL (reference sequence). The CDR3 consists of 13 residues. V was clipped by 2 bases and J by 10 bases, with 14 bases between them.

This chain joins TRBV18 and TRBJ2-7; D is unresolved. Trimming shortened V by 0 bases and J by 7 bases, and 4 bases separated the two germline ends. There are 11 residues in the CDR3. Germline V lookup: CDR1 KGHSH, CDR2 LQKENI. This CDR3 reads CASSPPREQYF. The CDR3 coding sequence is TGTGCCAGCTCACCACCTCGGGAGCAGTACTTC.

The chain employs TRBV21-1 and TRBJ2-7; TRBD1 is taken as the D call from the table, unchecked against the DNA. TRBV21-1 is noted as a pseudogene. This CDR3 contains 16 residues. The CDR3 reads CASSKIRHWASYEQYF. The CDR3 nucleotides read TGTGCCAGCAGCAAGATACGACATTGGGCATCCTACGAGCAGTACTTC.